This is a list of T cell receptor beta chains from one sample in a study of blood T cell repertoires in COVID-19. Profiling relied on immunoSEQ multiplex PCR, and the TCRdb table lists in-frame clones only, not all of them. The data contain roughly 200,000 clones, around 84% of them singletons. Sequencing was carried out using peripheral blood. The receptors originated from a man between 60 and 75 years old with acute or convalescent COVID-19. Both conserved end residues are trimmed from each CDR3. Fields, in order: V gene, CDR3 protein.

TRBV14 | ASSHPSGLSATNEKLF
TRBV6-2/TRBV6-3 | ASSFGGADTQY
TRBV27 | ASSPRGAGLGYGYT
TRBV9 | ASSKSPGSSYEQY
TRBV19 | ASSIGPSYEQY
TRBV4-1 | ASSQGHRTGSQETQY
TRBV18 | ASSPPQDFRGYT
TRBV21-1 | ASSKGVDNVMAKNIQY
TRBV28 | ASSGAPVLSYT
TRBV28 | ASRMGQGLNTGELF
TRBV10-2 | ASSLGQPNSPLH
TRBV6-5 | ASRLQLAGDYEQY
TRBV29-1 | SVLEGARHQPQH
TRBV5-1 | ASSLWATNTGELF
TRBV6-5 | ASSYLRQGHEQY
TRBV2 | ASSDGVGGGPPLH
TRBV9 | ASSVRGTGFGIQY
TRBV27 | ASSRAGWEKLF